This TCR beta chain was observed in a study of CD8 T cells in ankylosing spondylitis (dated by TCRdb to the late 2010s). Regarding the complete study: T cell receptor beta repertoires were profiled in healthy donors and ankylosing spondylitis patients so that disease-linked TCR variants could be found. The full study cohort comprised roughly 24 ankylosing spondylitis patients and roughly 100 healthy donors. Peripheral blood samples were taken, and synovial fluid was additionally collected from ankylosing spondylitis patients.

Here is what the overall study found, with its caveats: A TCR beta motif of several highly homologous amino acid variants appeared characteristic of blood from ankylosing spondylitis patients. Some motif variants were previously reported in synovial fluid and blood of reactive arthritis patients, suggesting common disease-initiation mechanisms. The disease-linked clones were reported to be significantly enriched in matched synovial fluid samples from ankylosing spondylitis patients. A CD8+ phenotype was shown by the disease-linked clones, which were found at relatively low frequencies in peripheral blood.

The germline V gene sets CDR1 to WSHSY and CDR2 to SAAADI. From the cysteine up to the phenylalanine, the CDR3 has a length of 14 residues. Of the read, only the CDR3 DNA is kept; its 42 bases are in frame from base 1. V drops 3 bases and J drops 6 bases, leaving 14 bases in between. This clonotype was recorded a few times. Which antigen it targets is not known. Base-call qualities are not available, and no considerably larger clone is one nucleotide away. The run used an Illumina HiSeq 2500. Quantitative 5'-RACE with molecular barcodes was used to prepare TCR beta libraries. Per the original workflow: A new computational method based on a probabilistic model of VDJ rearrangement was used to identify disease-linked TCR variants. TCRdb handled the public reads itself, with Q25 trimming in fastp and clone calling in MiXCR, and kept productive beta chains. For every CDR3 protein sequence, its rows merge into one entry that carries the most common genes and DNA. The V and J calls were not made by the authors but by TCRdb's processing. The sample includes 350,000 or so distinct CDR3 sequences, with approximately 14% observed a single time. Approximately 0.99% of the sample goes to the ten largest clones.

Sequenced input: blood, either unsorted or a sorted T cell fraction (not recorded which). In this chain, TRBV10-2 is recombined with TRBJ1-1; the best D guess is TRBD1, with 5 bases matching. This TCR derives from a male donor with ankylosing spondylitis or in good health (not recorded which). The base sequence is TGCGCCAGCAGTGAAGCCCCCCGGGGGGCTGAAGCTTTCTTT. Its protein reads: CASSEAPRGAEAFF.